This T cell receptor beta chain was recorded in a study of beta chain features in type 1 diabetes. Findings and limits, study-wide: Among patients, naive, central memory and Treg TCRB repertoires appeared more similar than among healthy donors. There was a moderate but significant shortening of TCRB CDR3s in all four CD4+ subsets of Type 1 diabetes patients.

This clone was detected a few times. What it binds is not known. Isolated RNA was reverse transcribed in full, so expressed TCRB transcripts were sequenced. Sequenced by immunoSEQ multiplex PCR; TCRdb stores in-frame clones only, minus some. The repertoire has a few hundred thousand clones, about 11% of them found once; the top ten carry approximately 0.017%. This sequence was found in a man aged 25-40 years with type 1 diabetes. The sample consisted of naive CD4+ T cells from blood.

Written as DNA, the CDR3 is TGTGCCAGCAGTTACGTCCCGGGACAGGGAATGTACGAGCAGTACTTC. It is translated as CASSYVPGQGMYEQYF. The chain couples TRBV6-5 to TRBJ2-7; the match to TRBD1 covers 9 bases. After removal of 2 bases from V and 4 bases from J, the junction contained 9 bases not matched to a gene. Germline values: CDR1 MNHEY, CDR2 SVGAGI. The CDR3 runs to 16 residues.